The 9 T cell receptor beta chains listed next were all sequenced from one sample in a study of T cells in tuberculosis. Sequencing used immunoSEQ multiplex PCR; TCRdb keeps in-frame clones, though not all of them. The sample carries 30,000 or so clones, about 95% recorded once. The sequencing input was PBMCs. The receptors were gathered from a donor aged 10-35 years with latent tuberculosis or without tuberculosis infection.

This chain joins TRBV19 and TRBJ1-4; D is perhaps TRBD1 (5 bases). V gave up 3 bases and J gave up 1 base, with 9 bases separating them. The CDR3 consists of 15 residues. Per the germline V gene, CDR1 is LNHDA and CDR2 is SQIVND (reference sequence). CDR3 sequence: CASSMGQGTNEKLFF. In nucleotides, the CDR3 is TGTGCCAGTAGTATGGGTCAGGGAACTAATGAAAAACTGTTTTTT.

The J gene is TRBJ1-5, the V gene TRBV27; TRBD1 matches at 8 bases. The CDR3 totals 17 residues. V shed 4 bases, J shed 0 bases, and the junction held 8 bases outside the gene matches. Per the germline V gene, CDR1 is MNHEY and CDR2 is SMNVEV (reference sequence). The CDR3 is CASSSGQGLYSNQPQHF. DNA of the CDR3: TGTGCCAGCAGTTCCGGACAGGGTTTGTATAGCAATCAGCCCCAGCATTTT.

J is TRBJ2-1 and V is TRBV5-8; the D gene is possibly TRBD2 (5 bases). This CDR3 region has 16 residues. The germline gives CDR1 SGHTS, CDR2 YDEGEE. Trimming took 2 bases from V and 2 from J, leaving 14 bases between them. The CDR3 DNA reads TGTGCCAGCAGCTTTTTTGCCGGGAAGACCTACAATGAGCAGTTCTTC. Translated: CASSFFAGKTYNEQFF.

V gene TRBV7-3 combines with J gene TRBJ2-1; 9 nucleotides agree with TRBD1. The germline V gene encodes CDR1 SGHTA and CDR2 FQGTGA. V dropped 2 bases and J dropped 5; count of bases not matched to a gene: 1. CDR3 length equals 14 residues. CDR3 in amino acids: CASSLGDRDNEQFF. The CDR3, as DNA: TGTGCCAGCAGCTTAGGGGACAGGGACAATGAGCAGTTCTTC.

This chain joins TRBV6-1 and TRBJ2-3; 12 bases are a match to TRBD2. This CDR3 region has 14 residues. The V gene end was trimmed by 10 bases and the J gene end by 6 bases; junction bases not matched to a gene: 8. Per germline, CDR1 MNHNS and CDR2 SASEGT. CDR3 coding DNA: TGTGCCACCCTCTCGACTAGCGGGAGCGATACGCAGTATTTT. This gives the protein CATLSTSGSDTQYF.

The V gene is TRBV5-1, the J gene TRBJ2-5; 9 bases fit TRBD1. V dropped 4 bases and J dropped 4; count of bases not matched to a gene: 8. The CDR3 runs 15 residues. Germline V gene data show CDR1 as SGHRS and CDR2 as YFSETQ. CDR3 amino acids: CASSPGTGLGETQYF. The CDR3 DNA reads TGCGCCAGCAGCCCGGGGACAGGGTTGGGAGAGACCCAGTACTTC. The full variable domain, in which reference TRBV5-1 and TRBJ2-5 provide the parts outside the CDR3, is KAGVTQTPRYLIKTRGQQVTLSCSPISGHRSVSWYQQTPGQGLQFLFEYFSETQRNKGNFPGRFSGRQFSNSRSEMNVSTLELGDSALYLCASSPGTGLGETQYFGPGTRLLVL.

The genes are TRBV7-2 and TRBJ1-2; 10 bases match TRBD1. Losses at the gene ends were 1 base for V and 8 bases for J; bases not matched to a gene: 4. The CDR3 runs 14 residues. CDR1 SGHTA and CDR2 FQGNSA come from the germline V gene. The CDR3 spells CASSLVGTGVGYTF. CDR3 nucleotide sequence: TGTGCCAGCAGCTTAGTAGGGACAGGGGTAGGCTACACCTTC.

The chain combines TRBV7-2 with TRBJ2-7; possibly TRBD2 for D (5 bases). Trimming pared 3 bases from V and 6 bases from J, leaving 24 bases between. Germline V gene lookup returns CDR1 SGHTA and CDR2 FQGNSA. The CDR3 is 17 amino acids. This chain's CDR3 is CASSFIPPPGRGSEQYF. The CDR3 bases are TGTGCCAGCAGCTTCATCCCACCCCCTGGGCGAGGGAGCGAGCAGTACTTC.

Only a few counts were recorded for this clone. The rearrangement uses TRBV18 and TRBJ2-7; D is unresolved. Germline CDR1 is KGHSH and CDR2 is LQKENI. V was trimmed by 6 bases and J by 6 bases, leaving 9 bases between them. This CDR3 region has 11 residues. The CDR3 nucleotides are TGTGCCAGCTCCTCCACGGGCGAGCAGTACTTC. The encoded protein is CASSSTGEQYF.